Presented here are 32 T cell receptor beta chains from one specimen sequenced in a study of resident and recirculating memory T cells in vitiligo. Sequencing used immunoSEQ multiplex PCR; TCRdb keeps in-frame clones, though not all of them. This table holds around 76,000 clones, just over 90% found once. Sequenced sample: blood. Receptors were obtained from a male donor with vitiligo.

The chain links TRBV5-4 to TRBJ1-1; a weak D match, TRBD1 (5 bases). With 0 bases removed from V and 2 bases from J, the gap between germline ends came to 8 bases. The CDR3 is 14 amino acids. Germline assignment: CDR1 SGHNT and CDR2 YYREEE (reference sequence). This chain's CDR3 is CASSLGGSNTEAFF. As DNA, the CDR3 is TGTGCCAGCAGCTTGGGGGGCAGCAACACTGAAGCTTTCTTT. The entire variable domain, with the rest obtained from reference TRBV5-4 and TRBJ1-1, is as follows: ETGVTQSPTHLIKTRGQQVTLRCSSQSGHNTVSWYQQALGQGPQFIFQYYREEENGRGNFPPRFSGLQFPNYSSELNVNALELDDSALYLCASSLGGSNTEAFFGQGTRLTVV.

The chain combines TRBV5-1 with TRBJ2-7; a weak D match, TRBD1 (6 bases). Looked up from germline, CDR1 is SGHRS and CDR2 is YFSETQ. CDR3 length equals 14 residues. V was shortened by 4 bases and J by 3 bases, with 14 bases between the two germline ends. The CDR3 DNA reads TGCGCCAGCAGCGACCGGGACACCGACTACGAGCAGTACTTC. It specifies CASSDRDTDYEQYF.

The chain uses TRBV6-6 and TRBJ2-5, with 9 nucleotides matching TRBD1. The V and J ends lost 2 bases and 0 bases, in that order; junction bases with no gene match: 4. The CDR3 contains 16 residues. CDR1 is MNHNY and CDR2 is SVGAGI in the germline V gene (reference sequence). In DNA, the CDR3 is TGTGCCAGCAGTTACGGACAGGGGTCCAACCAAGAGACCCAGTACTTC. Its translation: CASSYGQGSNQETQYF.

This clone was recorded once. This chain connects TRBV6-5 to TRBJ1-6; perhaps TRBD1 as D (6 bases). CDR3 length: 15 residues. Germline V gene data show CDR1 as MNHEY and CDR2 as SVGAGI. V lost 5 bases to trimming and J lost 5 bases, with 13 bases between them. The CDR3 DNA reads TGTGCCAGCAGTACCCGGGGGGGCCATAATTCACCCCTCCACTTT. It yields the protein CASSTRGGHNSPLHF.

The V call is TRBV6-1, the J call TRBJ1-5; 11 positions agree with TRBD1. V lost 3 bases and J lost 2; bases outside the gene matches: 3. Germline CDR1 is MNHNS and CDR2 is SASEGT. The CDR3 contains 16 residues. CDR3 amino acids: CASSDRTGGGNQPQHF. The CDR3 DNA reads TGTGCCAGCAGTGACAGGACAGGGGGCGGCAATCAGCCCCAGCATTTT.

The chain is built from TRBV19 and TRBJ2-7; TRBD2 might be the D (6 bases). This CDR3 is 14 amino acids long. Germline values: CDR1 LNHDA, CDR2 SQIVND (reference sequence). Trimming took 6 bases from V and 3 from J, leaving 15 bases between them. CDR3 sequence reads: CASRNPGGVYEQYF. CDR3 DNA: TGTGCCAGTAGGAACCCCGGAGGGGTCTACGAGCAGTACTTC.

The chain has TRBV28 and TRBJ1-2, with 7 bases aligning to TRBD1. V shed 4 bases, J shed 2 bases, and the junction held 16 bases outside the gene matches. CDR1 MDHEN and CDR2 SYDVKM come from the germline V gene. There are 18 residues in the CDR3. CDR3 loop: CASSSLVGQVNFNYGYTF. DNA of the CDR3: TGTGCCAGCAGTTCGTTGGTTGGACAGGTGAACTTCAACTATGGCTACACCTTC.

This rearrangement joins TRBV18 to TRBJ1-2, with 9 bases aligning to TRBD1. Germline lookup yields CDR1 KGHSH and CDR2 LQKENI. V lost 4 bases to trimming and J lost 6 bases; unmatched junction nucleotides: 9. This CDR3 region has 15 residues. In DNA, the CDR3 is TGTGCCAGCTCACTATTCACAGGGGGCGAGGATGGCTACACCTTC. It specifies CASSLFTGGEDGYTF.

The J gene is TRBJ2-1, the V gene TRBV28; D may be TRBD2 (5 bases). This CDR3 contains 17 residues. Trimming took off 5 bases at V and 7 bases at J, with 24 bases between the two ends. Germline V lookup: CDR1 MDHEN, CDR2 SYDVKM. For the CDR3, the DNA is TGTGCCAGCAGTCCACCAACCAGCGGCAGAGTGGAAAATGAGCAGTTCTTC. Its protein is CASSPPTSGRVENEQFF.

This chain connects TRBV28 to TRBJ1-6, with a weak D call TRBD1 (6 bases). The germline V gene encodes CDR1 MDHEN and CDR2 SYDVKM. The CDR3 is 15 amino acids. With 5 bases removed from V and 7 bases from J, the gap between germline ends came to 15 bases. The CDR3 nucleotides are TGTGCCAGCAGTCCCTCCAGGGGCTCCAATTCACCCCTCCACTTT. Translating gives CASSPSRGSNSPLHF.

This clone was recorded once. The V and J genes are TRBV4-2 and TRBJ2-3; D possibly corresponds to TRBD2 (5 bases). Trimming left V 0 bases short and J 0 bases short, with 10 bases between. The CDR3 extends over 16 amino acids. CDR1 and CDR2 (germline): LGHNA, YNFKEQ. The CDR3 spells CASSQESSSSTDTQYF. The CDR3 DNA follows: TGTGCCAGCAGCCAAGAGTCGTCTAGCAGCACAGATACGCAGTATTTT.

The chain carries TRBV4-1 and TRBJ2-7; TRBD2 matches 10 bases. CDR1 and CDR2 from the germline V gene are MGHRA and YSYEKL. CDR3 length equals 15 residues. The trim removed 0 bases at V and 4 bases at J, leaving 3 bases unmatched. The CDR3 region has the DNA TGCGCCAGCAGCCAAGATCTAGCGGGGGCGTACGAGCAGTACTTC. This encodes CASSQDLAGAYEQYF.

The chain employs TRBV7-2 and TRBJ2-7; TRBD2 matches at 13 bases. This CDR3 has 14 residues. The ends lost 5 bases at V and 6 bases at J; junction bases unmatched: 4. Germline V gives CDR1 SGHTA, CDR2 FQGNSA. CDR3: CASSITSGGVEQYF. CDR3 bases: TGTGCCAGCAGCATAACTAGCGGGGGGGTCGAGCAGTACTTC.

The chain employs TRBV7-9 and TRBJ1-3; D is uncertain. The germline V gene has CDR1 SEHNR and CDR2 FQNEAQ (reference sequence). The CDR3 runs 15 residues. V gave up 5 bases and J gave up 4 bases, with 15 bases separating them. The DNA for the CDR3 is TGTGCCAGCAGCGGGCTCCGATTGTCCGGAAACACCATATATTTT. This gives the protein CASSGLRLSGNTIYF.

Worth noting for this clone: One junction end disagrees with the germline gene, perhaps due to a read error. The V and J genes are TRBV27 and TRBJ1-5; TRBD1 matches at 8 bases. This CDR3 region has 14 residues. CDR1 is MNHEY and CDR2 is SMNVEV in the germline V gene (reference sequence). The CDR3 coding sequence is TGTGCCAGCAGTCTCGACAGGGGCAACCAGCCCCAGCATTTT. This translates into CASSLDRGNQPQHF.

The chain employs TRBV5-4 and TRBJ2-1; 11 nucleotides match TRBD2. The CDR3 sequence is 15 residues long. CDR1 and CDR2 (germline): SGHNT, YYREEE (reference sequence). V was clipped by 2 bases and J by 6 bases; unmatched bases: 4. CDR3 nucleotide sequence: TGTGCCAGCAGCTTAGAACTAGCGGGGGCCAATGAGCAGTTCTTC. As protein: CASSLELAGANEQFF.

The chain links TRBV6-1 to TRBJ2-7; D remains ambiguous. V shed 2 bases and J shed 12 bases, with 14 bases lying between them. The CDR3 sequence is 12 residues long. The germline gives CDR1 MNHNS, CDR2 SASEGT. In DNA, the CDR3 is TGTGCCAGCAGTGAACGGGTTGAAAGCTGGTACTTC. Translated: CASSERVESWYF.

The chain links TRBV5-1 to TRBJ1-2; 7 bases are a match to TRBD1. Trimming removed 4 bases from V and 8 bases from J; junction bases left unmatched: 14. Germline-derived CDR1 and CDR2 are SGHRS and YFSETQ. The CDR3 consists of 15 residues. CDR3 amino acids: CASSPISGTVMGYTF. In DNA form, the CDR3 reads TGCGCCAGCAGCCCAATTTCGGGGACAGTTATGGGCTACACCTTC.

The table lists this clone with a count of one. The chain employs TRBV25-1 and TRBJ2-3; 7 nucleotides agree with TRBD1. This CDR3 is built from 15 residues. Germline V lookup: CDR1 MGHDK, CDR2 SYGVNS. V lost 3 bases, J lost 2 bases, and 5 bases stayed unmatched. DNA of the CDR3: TGTGCCAGCAGTGACCTAGACAGGGACACAGATACGCAGTATTTT. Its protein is CASSDLDRDTDTQYF.

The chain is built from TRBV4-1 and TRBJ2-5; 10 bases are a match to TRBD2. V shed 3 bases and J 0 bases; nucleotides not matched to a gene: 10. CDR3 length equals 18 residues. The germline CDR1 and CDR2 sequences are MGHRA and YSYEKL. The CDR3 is CASSHGLAEAEYQETQYF. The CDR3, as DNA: TGCGCCAGCAGCCATGGACTAGCGGAGGCCGAGTACCAAGAGACCCAGTACTTC.

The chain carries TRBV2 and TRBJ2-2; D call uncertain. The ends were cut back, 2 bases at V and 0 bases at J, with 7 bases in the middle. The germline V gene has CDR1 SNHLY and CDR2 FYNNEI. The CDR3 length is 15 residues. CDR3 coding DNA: TGTGCCAGCAGTGAAAGACAAGCGAACACCGGGGAGCTGTTTTTT. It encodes CASSERQANTGELFF.

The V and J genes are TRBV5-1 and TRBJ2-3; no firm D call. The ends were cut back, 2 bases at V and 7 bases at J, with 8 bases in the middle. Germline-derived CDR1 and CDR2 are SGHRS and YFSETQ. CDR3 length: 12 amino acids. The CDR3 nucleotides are TGCGCCAGCAGCTTAGAAGCCCATACGCAGTATTTT. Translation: CASSLEAHTQYF.

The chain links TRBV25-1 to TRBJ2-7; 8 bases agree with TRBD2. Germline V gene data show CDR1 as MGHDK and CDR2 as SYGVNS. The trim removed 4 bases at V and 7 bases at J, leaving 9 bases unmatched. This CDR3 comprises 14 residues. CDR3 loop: CASSAASGFGEQYF. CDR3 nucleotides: TGTGCCAGCAGTGCCGCTAGCGGGTTTGGGGAGCAGTACTTC.

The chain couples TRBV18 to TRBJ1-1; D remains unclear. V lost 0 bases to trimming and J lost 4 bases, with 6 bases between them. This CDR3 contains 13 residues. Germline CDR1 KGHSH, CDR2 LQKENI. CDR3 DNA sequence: TGTGCCAGCTCACCACCGCAGGTCACTGAAGCTTTCTTT. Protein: CASSPPQVTEAFF. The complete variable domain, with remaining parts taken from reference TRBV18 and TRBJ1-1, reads NAGVMQNPRHLVRRRGQEARLRCSPMKGHSHVYWYRQLPEEGLKFMVYLQKENIIDESGMPKERFSAEFPKEGPSILRIQQVVRGDSAAYFCASSPPQVTEAFFGQGTRLTVV.

The CDR3 nucleotides read TGTGCTAGTGAGGGCGGTCGAGAGGGGGCGGAAGTCTACGAGCAGTACTTC. It encodes CASEGGREGAEVYEQYF. V usage is TRBV12-5 and J usage is TRBJ2-7; TRBD1 aligns across 7 bases. CDR1 and CDR2 from the germline V gene are LGHNT and FRNRAP. This CDR3 is built from 17 residues. V was pared by 7 bases and J by 3 bases, with 18 bases of the junction left unmatched.

As DNA, the CDR3 is TGTGCCAGCAGCCCCCAGCGGGTCTTCGGCACCGGGGAGCTGTTTTTT. It yields the protein CASSPQRVFGTGELFF. The chain employs TRBV7-3 and TRBJ2-2, with TRBD2 as a possible D gene (6 bases). The germline CDR1 and CDR2 sequences are SGHTA and FQGTGA. This CDR3 contains 16 residues. The ends were cut back, 5 bases at V and 4 bases at J, with 17 bases in the middle.

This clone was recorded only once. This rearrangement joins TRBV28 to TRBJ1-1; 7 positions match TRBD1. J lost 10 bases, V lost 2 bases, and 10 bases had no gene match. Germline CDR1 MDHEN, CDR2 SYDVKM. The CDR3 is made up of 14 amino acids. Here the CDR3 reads CASSLGDRAFLAFF. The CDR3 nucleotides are TGTGCCAGCAGTTTAGGAGACAGGGCGTTTTTAGCTTTCTTT.

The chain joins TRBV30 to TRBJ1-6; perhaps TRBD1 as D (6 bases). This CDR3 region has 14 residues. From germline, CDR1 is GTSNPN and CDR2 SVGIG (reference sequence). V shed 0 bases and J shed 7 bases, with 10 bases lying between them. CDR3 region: CAWSVKQGNSPLHF. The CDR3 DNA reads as TGTGCCTGGAGTGTAAAACAGGGAAATTCACCCCTCCACTTT.

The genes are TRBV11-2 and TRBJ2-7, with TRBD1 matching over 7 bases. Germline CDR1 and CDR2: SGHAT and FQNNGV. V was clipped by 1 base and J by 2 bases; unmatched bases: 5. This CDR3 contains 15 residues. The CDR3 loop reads CASSLAGTATYEQYF. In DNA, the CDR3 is TGTGCCAGCAGCTTAGCAGGGACAGCAACCTACGAGCAGTACTTC.

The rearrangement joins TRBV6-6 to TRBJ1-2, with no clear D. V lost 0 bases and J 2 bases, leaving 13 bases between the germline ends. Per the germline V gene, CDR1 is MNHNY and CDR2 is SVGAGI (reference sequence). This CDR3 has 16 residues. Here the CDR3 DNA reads TGTGCCAGCAGTTACTCGAGGGCTAAGCAAAACTATGGCTACACCTTC. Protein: CASSYSRAKQNYGYTF.

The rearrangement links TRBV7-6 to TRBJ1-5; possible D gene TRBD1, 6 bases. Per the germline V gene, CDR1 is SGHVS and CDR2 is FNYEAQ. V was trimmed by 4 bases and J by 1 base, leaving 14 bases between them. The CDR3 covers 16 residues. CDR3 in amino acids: CASSSGDTGSNQPQHF. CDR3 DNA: TGTGCCAGCAGCTCCGGGGACACGGGGAGCAATCAGCCCCAGCATTTT. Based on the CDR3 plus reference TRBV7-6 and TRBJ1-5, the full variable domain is GAGVSQSPRYKVTKRGQDVALRCDPISGHVSLYWYRQALGQGPEFLTYFNYEAQQDKSGLPNDRFSAERPEGSISTLTIQRTEQRDSAMYRCASSSGDTGSNQPQHFGDGTRLSIL.

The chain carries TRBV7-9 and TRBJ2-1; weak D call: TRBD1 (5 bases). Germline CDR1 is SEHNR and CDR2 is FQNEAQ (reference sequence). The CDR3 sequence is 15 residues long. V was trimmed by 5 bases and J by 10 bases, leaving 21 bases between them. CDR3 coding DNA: TGTGCCAGCAGCCACTCAGGGCGCCCGGCCAGGGAGCAGTTCTTC. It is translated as CASSHSGRPAREQFF.